The clone carrying this T cell receptor (beta chain) was counted at least ten times. Its antigen is still unknown. The data originate from a study of glioma-infiltrating T cells. Study outcomes and limitations: CDR3 overlap between tissue and blood was very small. Gliomas, especially low-grade, showed above-expected tissue-blood divergence; non-neoplastic patients showed below.

Using RNA template, CDR3s of TCR alpha and beta were amplified with iRepertoire arm-PCR. For one-step reverse transcription and amplification, 100-400 ng of tissue mRNA or PBMC total RNA was used. TCRdb re-called the multiplex PCR reads through MiXCR, storing one row per CDR3 protein. The sample has around 97,000 distinct CDR3 sequences, around 28% seen once. This sequence was found in a human donor with low-grade glioma or glioblastoma, undergoing nonglioma brain surgery, or in good health (not recorded which). The specimen was glioma tissue, nonneoplastic brain tissue, or PBMCs (not recorded which).

This CDR3 reads CASSYQTGQAYTF. The CDR3 region has the DNA TGTGCCAGCAGTTACCAGACCGGACAGGCCTACACCTTC. The chain carries TRBV6-6 and TRBJ1-2, with TRBD1 matching 7 bases. Germline-derived CDR1 and CDR2 are MNHNY and SVGAGI (reference sequence). With V trimmed by 2 bases and J by 10 bases, 7 bases remained unmatched. The CDR3 totals 13 residues.